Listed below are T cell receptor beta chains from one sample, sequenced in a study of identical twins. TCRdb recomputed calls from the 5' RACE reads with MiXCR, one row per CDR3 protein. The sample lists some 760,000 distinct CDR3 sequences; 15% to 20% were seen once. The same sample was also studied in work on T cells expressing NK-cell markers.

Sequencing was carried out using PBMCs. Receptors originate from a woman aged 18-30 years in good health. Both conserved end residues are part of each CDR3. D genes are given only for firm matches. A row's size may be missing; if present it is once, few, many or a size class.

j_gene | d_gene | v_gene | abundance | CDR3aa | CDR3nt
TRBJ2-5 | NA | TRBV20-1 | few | CSAGGGEETQYF | TGCAGTGCTGGGGGCGGAGAAGAGACCCAGTACTTC
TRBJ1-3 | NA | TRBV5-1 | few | CASSLSGAGNTIYF | TGCGCCAGCAGCTTGTCAGGAGCTGGAAACACCATATATTTT
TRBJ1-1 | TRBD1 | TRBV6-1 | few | CASRGGTGRNTEAFF | TGTGCCAGCAGGGGGGGGACAGGCAGAAACACTGAAGCTTTCTTT
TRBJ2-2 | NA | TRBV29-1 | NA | CSVDIVTGELFF | TGCAGCGTAGACATCGTCACCGGGGAGCTGTTTTTT
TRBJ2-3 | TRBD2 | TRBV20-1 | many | CSARAGGRADTQYF | TGCAGTGCTAGAGCCGGCGGGAGGGCAGATACGCAGTATTTT
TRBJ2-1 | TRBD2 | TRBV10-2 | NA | CASSPRGSGGAGEQFF | TGCGCCAGCAGTCCCCGGGGTAGCGGGGGGGCGGGTGAGCAGTTCTTC
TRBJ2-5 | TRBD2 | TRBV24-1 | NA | CATSDPLAGAAETQYF | TGTGCCACCAGTGACCCACTAGCGGGAGCGGCAGAGACCCAGTACTTC
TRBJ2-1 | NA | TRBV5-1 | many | CASSPPDSYNEQFF | TGCGCCAGCAGTCCTCCGGACTCCTACAATGAGCAGTTCTTC
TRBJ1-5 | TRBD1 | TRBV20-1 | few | CSAQDREAQPQHF | TGCAGTGCCCAAGACAGGGAAGCCCAGCCCCAGCATTTT
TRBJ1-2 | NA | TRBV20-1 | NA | CSAPRTDNYGYTF | TGCAGTGCTCCCCGGACAGACAACTATGGCTACACCTTC
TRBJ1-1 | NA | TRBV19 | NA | CASSIPGRGTEAFF | TGTGCCAGTAGTATACCGGGAAGGGGCACTGAAGCTTTCTTT
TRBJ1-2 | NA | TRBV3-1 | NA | CASSQLTGSYGYTF | TGTGCCAGCAGCCAATTAACGGGTAGCTATGGCTACACCTTC
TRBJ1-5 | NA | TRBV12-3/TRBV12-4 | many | CASSFGGHYQPQHF | TGTGCCAGCAGTTTTGGGGGGCACTATCAGCCCCAGCATTTT
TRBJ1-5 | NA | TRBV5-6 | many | CASSAGQQGRYQPQHF | TGTGCCAGCAGCGCCGGACAACAGGGTCGTTATCAGCCCCAGCATTTT